This paragraph reports one T cell receptor (beta chain). Its target is not known. Isolated RNA was reverse transcribed in full, so expressed TCRB transcripts were sequenced. The data were produced by immunoSEQ multiplex PCR, yet TCRdb's version contains in-frame clones alone and is incomplete. The sample includes about 370,000 clones, over 12% of them seen just once. The sample is drawn from a study of beta chain features in type 1 diabetes. Study at large: Some 110,000,000 sorted cells were examined across all samples.

Notes on the study in general: Across all four CD4+ subsets, people with type 1 diabetes showed modestly shorter TCRB CDR3s. A definitive answer on HLA type influencing TCRB rearrangement was not reached here.

Germline V lookup: CDR1 MNHEY, CDR2 SVGAGI. Trimming left V 0 bases short and J 5 bases short, with 14 bases between. This CDR3 contains 15 residues. The TCR originated in a woman under 30 in good health. The sequencing sample was made of naive CD4+ T cells from blood. The chain couples TRBV6-5 to TRBJ2-7; D call uncertain. The DNA for the CDR3 is TGTGCCAGCAGTTACTCGAAATTTAGGAGAAACGAGCAGTACTTC. It yields the protein CASSYSKFRRNEQYF.